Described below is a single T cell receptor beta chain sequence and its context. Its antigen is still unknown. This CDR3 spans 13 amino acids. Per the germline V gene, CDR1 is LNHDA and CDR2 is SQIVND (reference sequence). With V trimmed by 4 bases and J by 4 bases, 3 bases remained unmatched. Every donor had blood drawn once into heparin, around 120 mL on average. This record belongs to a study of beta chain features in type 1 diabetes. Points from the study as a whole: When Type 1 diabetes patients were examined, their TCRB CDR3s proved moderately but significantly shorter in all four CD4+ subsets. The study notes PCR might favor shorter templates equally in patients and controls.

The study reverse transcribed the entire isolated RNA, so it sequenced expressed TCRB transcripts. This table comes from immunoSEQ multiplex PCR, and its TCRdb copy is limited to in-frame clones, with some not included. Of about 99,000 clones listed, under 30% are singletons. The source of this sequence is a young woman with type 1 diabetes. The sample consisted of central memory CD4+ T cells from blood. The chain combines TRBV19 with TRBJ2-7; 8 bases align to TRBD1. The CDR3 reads CASSSGQGYEQYF. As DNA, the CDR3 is TGTGCCAGTAGTAGCGGACAGGGATACGAGCAGTACTTC.